This T cell receptor (beta chain) was sequenced during a study of OX40 agonist ivuxolimab in advanced cancers. The overall study: Treatment of patients was with ivuxolimab, an agonistic anti-OX40 (CD134) antibody. Prior therapy, whether anti-PD-1, anti-PD-L1 or anti-CTLA-4, was allowed, and about 39% had some.

Study observations and caveats: Part of the nonresponder group also had normalized T-cell clonal expansion that was low.

Here immunoSEQ multiplex PCR was the method, and the copy in TCRdb shows in-frame clones only, minus some. The sample records approximately 31,000 clones, roughly 87% being singletons. This clone has more than one count but fewer than ten. The antigen is unknown. The CDR3 totals 15 residues. V lost 0 bases to trimming and J lost 2 bases, with 10 bases between them. Per germline, CDR1 SGDLS and CDR2 YYNGEE. Sample: CD4+ or CD8+ T cells sorted from blood, taken in a trial of the OX40 agonist ivuxolimab. This clonotype originated in an adult with an advanced solid tumor such as melanoma, head and neck, liver or kidney cancer. The chain has TRBV9 and TRBJ2-3; the D gene is possibly TRBD2 (6 bases). In nucleotides, the CDR3 is TGTGCCAGCAGCGTAGATGGCGGGGACACAGATACGCAGTATTTT. Encoded protein: CASSVDGGDTDTQYF.